This entry concerns a single T cell receptor (beta chain). The method was immunoSEQ multiplex PCR; TCRdb's version includes in-frame clones alone and lacks a portion of them. The table lists roughly 60,000 clones, around nine tenths of them singletons. The CDR3 sequence is 17 residues long. Trimming shortened V by 0 bases and J by 0 bases, and 12 bases separated the two germline ends. Germline-derived CDR1 and CDR2 are SGHAT and FQNNGV. The data originate from a study of glioma-infiltrating T cells after dendritic cell vaccination. The time point was: after dendritic cell vaccination, including at tumor progression/relapse.

The sequencing here drew on blood, taken after dendritic cell vaccination. This TCR was sampled from a human donor with glioblastoma. The chain is built from TRBV11-2 and TRBJ1-3, with D tentatively TRBD1 (6 bases). The CDR3 DNA follows: TGTGCCAGCAGCTTAGATTACGGCAGGGGCTCTGGAAACACCATATATTTT. Its protein is CASSLDYGRGSGNTIYF.